Sequencing of this T cell receptor beta chain was carried out in a study of radiotherapy plus CTLA-4 blockade in lung cancer (dated by TCRdb to 2016 to 2018). In the study overall: Among the enrolled patients, about 19% had an objective response, and 31% reached disease control.

The investigation overall reported the following: Increased serum interferon-beta after radiation, together with early dynamic changes in blood T cell clones, were reported to be the strongest predictors of response. After treatment with radiotherapy and ipilimumab, TCR clones that originated in tumors expanded in peripheral blood.

Focal radiation therapy combined with CTLA-4 blockade (ipilimumab) was tested in patients with chemo-refractory metastatic non-small-cell lung cancer. A word on this clone: The clone's antigen remains unknown. Within one base of it there is no much larger clone, and no base qualities were kept.

The library was built by means of the immunoSEQ multiplex PCR assay. As stored in TCRdb, this immuneACCESS dataset retains in-frame rearrangements with V and J assigned. A fraction of the clones does not appear; measured against another copy, unresolved V genes explain less than half of the discrepancy, and the remainder lacks a known reason. Here the sample has around 80,000 clones; roughly 87% occur a single time. 0.82% of the sample rests with the top ten. V is cut back by 4 bases and J by 7 bases, with 7 bases in the junction unmatched. Its CDR3 holds 13 amino acids, cysteine through phenylalanine. The entry retains the CDR3 DNA only, 39 bases that are in frame from base 1. CDR1 and CDR2, per the germline V gene (reference sequence), are SGHNT and YYREEE.

The material sequenced was peripheral blood, taken from a patient treated with radiotherapy plus ipilimumab. The rearranged chain carries TRBV5-4 and TRBJ1-2, with 7 bases in between that match TRBD1. The TCR was taken from a human donor with non-small cell lung cancer who had stable disease on radiotherapy plus ipilimumab. The CDR3 amino acid sequence is: CASSLPGGGGYTF. In nucleotide form, the sequence is TGTGCCAGCAGCCTCCCAGGGGGAGGTGGCTACACCTTC.